A single sample gave rise to the 20 T cell receptor beta chains below, sequenced in a study of PD-L1 blockade in urothelial cancer. Repertoires were generated with immunoSEQ multiplex PCR, while TCRdb's copy carries only in-frame clones and drops some. The table records about 45,000 clones, about 91% of them present only once. Specimen: PBMCs, collected around atezolizumab (anti-PD-L1) treatment. These receptors all stem from a man older than 75 with urothelial cancer.

In its sample, this clone was seen once. The J gene is TRBJ2-2, the V gene TRBV7-7; the match to TRBD1 covers 9 bases. This CDR3 comprises 15 residues. Trimming at V came to 1 base and at J to 6 bases, leaving 3 bases not matched to a gene. In germline, CDR1 is SSHAT, CDR2 FNYEAQ (reference sequence). The DNA for the CDR3 is TGTGCCAGCAGCTTAGTACAGGGGGCAGCCGGGGAGCTGTTTTTT. This encodes CASSLVQGAAGELFF.

This chain links TRBV28 with TRBJ1-5; tentative D call: TRBD1 (6 bases). Germline lookup yields CDR1 MDHEN and CDR2 SYDVKM. Trimming shortened V by 6 bases and J by 0 bases, and 18 bases separated the two germline ends. This CDR3 has 17 amino acids. DNA of the CDR3: TGTGCCAGCAGCTCTACTGGACAGCCTGATAGCAATCAGCCCCAGCATTTT. Its protein product is CASSSTGQPDSNQPQHF.

The genes are TRBV28 and TRBJ1-2; 10 bases align to TRBD1. After removal of 5 bases from V and 8 bases from J, the junction contained 8 bases not matched to a gene. Germline V gene sequence: CDR1 MDHEN, CDR2 SYDVKM. This CDR3 spans 14 amino acids. The CDR3 protein is CASSRDRGGGGYTF. As DNA, the CDR3 is TGTGCCAGCAGTAGGGACAGGGGAGGAGGGGGCTACACCTTC.

J is TRBJ2-7 and V is TRBV27, with TRBD2 matching 11 bases. Per the germline V gene, CDR1 is MNHEY and CDR2 is SMNVEV (reference sequence). CDR3 length equals 21 residues. V trimming: 5 bases; J trimming: 0 bases; junction bases outside the gene matches: 21. CDR3 in amino acids: CASSRVGARQGLAGYSYEQYF. The CDR3 nucleotides are TGTGCCAGCAGTCGCGTGGGGGCCCGACAAGGACTAGCGGGCTACTCCTACGAGCAGTACTTC.

J is TRBJ1-1 and V is TRBV19; D ambiguous. V lost 0 bases to trimming and J lost 5 bases, with 7 bases between them. This CDR3 has 13 residues. The germline gives CDR1 LNHDA, CDR2 SQIVND (reference sequence). CDR3: CASSIEPRTEAFF. DNA of the CDR3: TGTGCCAGTAGTATAGAACCTCGGACTGAAGCTTTCTTT. Together with reference TRBV19 and TRBJ1-1, the CDR3 gives the full variable domain: DGGITQSPKYLFRKEGQNVTLSCEQNLNHDAMYWYRQDPGQGLRLIYYSQIVNDFQKGDIAEGYSVSREKKESFPLTVTSAQKNPTAFYLCASSIEPRTEAFFGQGTRLTVV.

This chain links TRBV18 with TRBJ2-5, with D perhaps matching TRBD1 (6 bases). This CDR3 has 17 amino acids. The germline V gene has CDR1 KGHSH and CDR2 LQKENI. The V end lost 3 bases, the J end lost 7 bases, and 24 bases lay between the germline ends. CDR3 in DNA: TGTGCCAGCTCACCTGGAGGCCAGGGCAGGGGAATGGGGACCCAGTACTTC. Amino acids: CASSPGGQGRGMGTQYF. Full variable domain (missing parts from reference TRBV18 and TRBJ2-5): NAGVMQNPRHLVRRRGQEARLRCSPMKGHSHVYWYRQLPEEGLKFMVYLQKENIIDESGMPKERFSAEFPKEGPSILRIQQVVRGDSAAYFCASSPGGQGRGMGTQYFGPGTRLLVL.

The chain has TRBV7-9 and TRBJ2-5; TRBD2 matches at 8 bases. J lost 3 bases, V lost 5 bases, and 8 bases had no gene match. The CDR3 is 15 residues long. Per the germline V gene, CDR1 is SEHNR and CDR2 is FQNEAQ (reference sequence). The CDR3 here is CASSLRGGGEETQYF. The CDR3 nucleotides read TGTGCCAGCAGCCTCCGGGGGGGAGGGGAAGAGACCCAGTACTTC.

The rearrangement links TRBV5-1 to TRBJ2-2, with TRBD2 matching over 7 bases. V lost 5 bases and J lost 1; bases outside the gene matches: 11. The germline gives CDR1 SGHRS, CDR2 YFSETQ. CDR3 size: 17 residues. In DNA, the CDR3 is TGCGCCAGCAGAACTTGGAACCAGCGGGAGAACACCGGGGAGCTGTTTTTT. Protein sequence: CASRTWNQRENTGELFF.

CDR3: CASSYIAGGLNNEQFF. CDR3 DNA: TGTGCCAGCAGTTACATAGCGGGAGGGCTTAACAATGAGCAGTTCTTC. This chain connects TRBV6-5 to TRBJ2-1; 11 nucleotides match TRBD2. Germline V gene sequence: CDR1 MNHEY, CDR2 SVGAGI. The CDR3 has 16 amino acids. Trimming took 2 bases from V and 5 from J; bases not matched to a gene: 5.

The V call is TRBV6-5, the J call TRBJ2-3, with D possibly matching TRBD2 (5 bases). Germline V gene data show CDR1 as MNHEY and CDR2 as SVGAGI. This CDR3 spans 12 amino acids. Deletions cut 6 bases from V and 3 bases from J, with 7 bases between. The CDR3 DNA reads as TGTGCCAGCAGGACGGGGACAGATACGCAGTATTTT. It specifies CASRTGTDTQYF.

This clone was observed once. As DNA, the CDR3 is TGTGCCAGCAGCAAAGAGGGGTGGCGGGGTACAGTCGAGCAGTACTTC. Protein product: CASSKEGWRGTVEQYF. The chain is built from TRBV7-9 and TRBJ2-7; D perhaps matches TRBD2 (6 bases). V shed 5 bases and J shed 6 bases, with 23 bases lying between them. The CDR3 has 16 residues. CDR1 is SEHNR and CDR2 is FQNEAQ in the germline V gene (reference sequence).

The rearrangement uses TRBV10-1 and TRBJ2-1; D not resolved. The CDR3 runs 16 residues. Per germline, CDR1 WNHNN and CDR2 SYGVQD (reference sequence). V was shortened by 3 bases and J by 0 bases, with 12 bases between the two germline ends. CDR3 nucleotides: TGCGCCAGCAGTGATGTGGTCCCGAGCTCCTACAATGAGCAGTTCTTC. Translation: CASSDVVPSSYNEQFF.

The chain has TRBV5-1 and TRBJ1-2; 8 bases match TRBD1. The CDR3 has 19 residues. Trimming took 0 bases from V and 0 from J; bases not matched to a gene: 13. In germline, CDR1 is SGHRS, CDR2 YFSETQ. The CDR3 sequence: CASSLARDRSAHPNYGYTF. CDR3 nucleotide sequence: TGCGCCAGCAGCTTGGCCCGGGACAGGTCCGCACATCCTAACTATGGCTACACCTTC.

The CDR3 is CSVYRTGGNEKLFF. CDR3 DNA sequence: TGCAGCGTTTATAGGACAGGGGGTAATGAAAAACTGTTTTTT. The chain combines TRBV29-1 with TRBJ1-4; 10 nucleotides align to TRBD1. This CDR3 comprises 14 residues. Germline V gives CDR1 SQVTM, CDR2 ANQGSEA. After removal of 5 bases from V and 4 bases from J, the junction contained 4 bases not matched to a gene.

This chain uses TRBV6-5 with TRBJ2-1; TRBD1 matches at 9 bases. Germline V gene sequence: CDR1 MNHEY, CDR2 SVGAGI. The CDR3 is 16 amino acids. Losses at the gene ends were 2 bases for V and 7 bases for J; bases not matched to a gene: 9. DNA for the CDR3: TGTGCCAGCAGTTACCGATCCGGGACAGGGTGGAATGAGCAGTTCTTC. The encoded protein is CASSYRSGTGWNEQFF.

This clone came up a few times. The rearrangement links TRBV6-5 to TRBJ2-1; 8 positions agree with TRBD2. This CDR3 region has 16 residues. The germline CDR1 and CDR2 sequences are MNHEY and SVGAGI. Trimming cost V 0 bases and J 3 bases; bases outside gene matches: 4. The CDR3 nucleotides are TGTGCCAGCAGTTACTCACCCCGGGAGGGCTACAATGAGCAGTTCTTC. It is translated as CASSYSPREGYNEQFF.

The CDR3 region has the DNA TGTGCCATCAGTGCGGGACAGGGGGCTGACTATGGCTACACCTTC. It yields the protein CAISAGQGADYGYTF. V is TRBV10-3 and J is TRBJ1-2, with 12 bases aligning to TRBD1. CDR1 is ENHRY and CDR2 is SYGVKD in the germline V gene. The trim removed 4 bases at V and 3 bases at J, leaving 3 bases unmatched. The CDR3 covers 15 residues.

This clone was counted only a few times. V gene TRBV4-2 combines with J gene TRBJ1-2; 8 bases match TRBD1. The CDR3 spans 15 residues. V lost 2 bases, J lost 2 bases, and 4 bases stayed unmatched. Germline loops: CDR1 LGHNA, CDR2 YNFKEQ. Here the CDR3 DNA reads TGTGCCAGCAGCCAACCGGGACAGGCAAACTATGGCTACACCTTC. It codes for CASSQPGQANYGYTF.

The chain is built from TRBV4-3 and TRBJ2-5; TRBD2 agrees at 9 bases. Germline V lookup: CDR1 LGHNA, CDR2 YSLEER. Trimming took 1 base from V and 1 from J; bases not matched to a gene: 4. The CDR3 is made up of 16 amino acids. The CDR3 sequence is CASSQGASGTQETQYF. The CDR3, as DNA: TGCGCCAGCAGCCAAGGGGCTAGCGGGACCCAAGAGACCCAGTACTTC.

This chain connects TRBV5-1 to TRBJ1-1, with D unresolved. In germline, CDR1 is SGHRS, CDR2 YFSETQ. The CDR3 loop spans 14 amino acids. The ends were cut back, 1 base at V and 5 bases at J, with 12 bases in the middle. In DNA form, the CDR3 reads TGCGCCAGCAGCTTGTCGTTATCGGGGACTGAAGCTTTCTTT. Its translation is CASSLSLSGTEAFF.